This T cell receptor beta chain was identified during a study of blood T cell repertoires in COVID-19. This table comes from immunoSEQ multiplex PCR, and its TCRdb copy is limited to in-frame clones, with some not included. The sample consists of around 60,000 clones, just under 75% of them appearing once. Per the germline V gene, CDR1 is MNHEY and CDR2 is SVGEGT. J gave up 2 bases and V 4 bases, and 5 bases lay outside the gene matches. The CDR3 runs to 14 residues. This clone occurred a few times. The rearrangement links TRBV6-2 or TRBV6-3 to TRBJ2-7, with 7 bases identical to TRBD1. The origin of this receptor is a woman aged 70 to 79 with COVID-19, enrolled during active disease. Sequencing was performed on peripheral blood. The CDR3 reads CASSWDRLTYEQYF. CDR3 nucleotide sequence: TGTGCCAGCAGTTGGGACAGACTGACCTACGAGCAGTACTTC.